Presented here are 26 T cell receptor beta chains from one specimen sequenced in a study of Ad26.COV2.S vaccination and SARS-CoV-2 variants. The treatment here: around 19 received Ad26.COV2.S at low or high dose, single or two shots; roughly 5 received placebo; per-sample allocation not given. The samples were gathered on day 63 after the first injection of vaccine or placebo. The data were produced by immunoSEQ multiplex PCR, yet TCRdb's version contains in-frame clones alone and is incomplete. The sample shows about 280,000 clones, more than 70% of them seen only once. The source was peripheral blood, collected in a trial of Ad26.COV2.S vaccine versus placebo. The receptors were gathered from a person between 18 and 59 years old who received the Ad26.COV2.S COVID-19 vaccine or a placebo.

The chain is built from TRBV29-1 and TRBJ2-1; D call uncertain. This CDR3 region has 11 residues. Trimming removed 4 bases at V and 9 bases at J, with 10 bases between. Germline assignment: CDR1 SQVTM and CDR2 ANQGSEA. This chain's CDR3 is CSVAPLSEQFF. CDR3 nucleotide sequence: TGCAGCGTTGCCCCGTTAAGTGAGCAGTTCTTC.

The chain joins TRBV5-1 to TRBJ2-1; D is possibly TRBD1 or TRBD2 (8 bases each). The CDR3 loop spans 16 amino acids. V lost 4 bases and J lost 9, with 23 bases in between. CDR1 is SGHRS, CDR2 YFSETQ, per germline. CDR3 amino acids: CASSTDRGGGRFEQFF. The CDR3 region has the DNA TGCGCCAGCAGCACAGACAGGGGCGGGGGGCGGTTTGAGCAGTTCTTC.

This chain joins TRBV19 and TRBJ2-7, with TRBD1 matching 8 bases. V gave up 3 bases and J gave up 1 base; unmatched junction bases: 8. The germline gives CDR1 LNHDA, CDR2 SQIVND (reference sequence). This CDR3 has 16 amino acids. CDR3 nucleotides: TGTGCCAGTAGTATCGGAACCGGACAGGGTTCCTACGAGCAGTACTTC. This codes for CASSIGTGQGSYEQYF.

V is TRBV5-1 and J is TRBJ2-5, with D perhaps assigned TRBD1 or TRBD2 (5 bases each). The CDR3 loop spans 13 amino acids. The germline CDR1 and CDR2 sequences are SGHRS and YFSETQ. V was clipped by 0 bases and J by 6 bases, with 9 bases between them. The CDR3 coding sequence is TGCGCCAGCAGCTTGGGCAGGGAGAAGACCCAGTACTTC. It encodes CASSLGREKTQYF.

V usage is TRBV5-1 and J usage is TRBJ2-3; D not certain. The germline CDR1 and CDR2 sequences are SGHRS and YFSETQ. The CDR3 is 12 amino acids. Trimming left V 2 bases short and J 4 bases short, with 5 bases between. CDR3 residues: CASSFLADTQYF. The CDR3 DNA reads as TGCGCCAGCAGCTTTCTTGCAGATACGCAGTATTTT.

This chain joins TRBV6-5 and TRBJ1-1; 8 nucleotides align to TRBD1. Germline loops: CDR1 MNHEY, CDR2 SVGAGI. The ends lost 4 bases at V and 5 bases at J; junction bases unmatched: 9. The CDR3 has 15 residues. The CDR3 sequence is CASSSLRQGRTEAFF. CDR3 bases: TGTGCCAGCAGTTCCTTAAGACAGGGGCGGACTGAAGCTTTCTTT.

The chain joins TRBV18 to TRBJ1-1; D is perhaps TRBD1 (5 bases). Germline V lookup: CDR1 KGHSH, CDR2 LQKENI. Trimming removed 6 bases from V and 1 base from J, with 9 bases in between. The CDR3 loop spans 13 amino acids. The chain's CDR3 is CASSSTGNTEAFF. The CDR3, as DNA: TGTGCCAGCTCCTCTACAGGGAACACTGAAGCTTTCTTT.

Here the CDR3 DNA reads TGTGCCAGCAGTTTGGCAGGGGGCGACTATGGCTACACCTTC. This codes for CASSLAGGDYGYTF. The V gene is TRBV27, the J gene TRBJ1-2, with 8 positions matching TRBD1. The V gene's germline CDR1 is MNHEY and CDR2 SMNVEV (reference sequence). Germline trimming cut 3 bases from V and 3 bases from J; bases unmatched to any gene: 3. This CDR3 contains 14 residues.

The rearrangement uses TRBV6-5 and TRBJ2-4; D is perhaps TRBD1 or TRBD2 (5 bases each). The V end lost 7 bases, the J end lost 13 bases, and 17 bases lay between the germline ends. Germline V gives CDR1 MNHEY, CDR2 SVGAGI. This CDR3 has 12 residues. CDR3 loop: CASTFTGPRQYF. The CDR3 DNA reads TGTGCCAGCACCTTCACGGGGCCGAGGCAGTACTTC.

A few counts support this clone. The chain has TRBV12-5 and TRBJ2-3, with a tentative D call TRBD2 (5 bases). CDR1 is LGHNT, CDR2 FRNRAP, per germline. Trimming took 5 bases from V and 5 from J, leaving 17 bases between them. The CDR3 spans 15 residues. The CDR3 bases are TGTGCTAGTGGTCCGATCTCGGCTCGGGGAGATACGCAGTATTTT. Translating it yields CASGPISARGDTQYF.

J is TRBJ2-2 and V is TRBV5-3, with 9 bases lining up with TRBD2. TRBV5-3 is labeled an ORF, and its function is uncertain. Trimming took 2 bases from V and 6 from J; bases not matched to a gene: 17. This CDR3 is built from 19 residues. CDR3 nucleotides: TGTGCCAGAAGCTTCGGGACTAGCCGATTAAGGGGGCTGTCCGGGGAGCTGTTTTTT. It specifies CARSFGTSRLRGLSGELFF.

Here the CDR3 reads CASSLRQGWYEQYF. Here the CDR3 DNA reads TGTGCCAGCAGTTTACGACAGGGGTGGTACGAGCAGTACTTC. The chain joins TRBV27 to TRBJ2-7, with TRBD1 identical over 8 bases. V shed 2 bases, J shed 4 bases, and the junction held 4 bases outside the gene matches. This CDR3 is 14 amino acids long. The germline gives CDR1 MNHEY, CDR2 SMNVEV (reference sequence).

V usage is TRBV29-1 and J usage is TRBJ2-3, with TRBD1 matching 10 bases. With 7 bases clipped from V and 1 base from J, the junction kept 5 bases outside the gene matches. Germline V lookup: CDR1 SQVTM, CDR2 ANQGSEA. The length of the CDR3 is 14 residues. CDR3 DNA: TGCAGCGCTTCCGGGACAGGGGGCACAGATACGCAGTATTTT. This translates into CSASGTGGTDTQYF.

This rearrangement joins TRBV14 to TRBJ2-2; D is ambiguous. Germline CDR1 is SGHDN and CDR2 is FVKESK. The CDR3 length is 13 residues. Trimming took off 0 bases at V and 7 bases at J, with 6 bases between the two ends. CDR3 sequence: CASSQEQIGELFF. CDR3 nucleotide sequence: TGTGCCAGCAGCCAAGAACAAATCGGGGAGCTGTTTTTT.

The chain couples TRBV27 to TRBJ1-2; TRBD1 is a possible D gene (5 bases). Germline CDR1 MNHEY, CDR2 SMNVEV (reference sequence). Trimming pared 5 bases from V and 4 bases from J, leaving 17 bases between. There are 15 residues in the CDR3. In DNA form, the CDR3 reads TGTGCCAGCAGTCCTCTGGGAGGGGTAACCTATGGCTACACCTTC. Translating gives CASSPLGGVTYGYTF.

The V and J genes are TRBV19 and TRBJ1-6; no reliable D call. This CDR3 contains 16 residues. V lost 6 bases and J 0 bases, leaving 12 bases between the germline ends. The germline V gene has CDR1 LNHDA and CDR2 SQIVND (reference sequence). CDR3 in amino acids: CASRPTVSSYNSPLHF. The CDR3, as DNA: TGTGCCAGTAGACCCACGGTGAGCTCCTATAATTCACCCCTCCACTTT.

The chain carries TRBV27 and TRBJ1-2, with D unresolved. The CDR3 is 13 residues long. The germline V and J ends were trimmed by 0 bases and 4 bases, with 6 bases remaining between them. Germline V gene sequence: CDR1 MNHEY, CDR2 SMNVEV (reference sequence). The CDR3 coding sequence is TGTGCCAGCAGTTTATCGTCTCGCTATGGCTACACCTTC. Its translation is CASSLSSRYGYTF.

The gene calls are TRBV11-2 and TRBJ1-1, with no clear D. The CDR3 is 12 residues long. Trimming left V 5 bases short and J 11 bases short, with 15 bases between. CDR1 is SGHAT and CDR2 is FQNNGV in the germline V gene. The CDR3 region is CASSPNSLAAFF. The DNA for the CDR3 is TGTGCCAGCAGCCCTAACTCGCTGGCGGCTTTCTTT.

V usage is TRBV9 and J usage is TRBJ2-1; 8 bases match TRBD2. From germline, CDR1 is SGDLS and CDR2 YYNGEE. CDR3 length: 15 amino acids. Trimming at V came to 3 bases and at J to 9 bases, leaving 11 bases not matched to a gene. This CDR3 is CASSAGGAGLTEQFF. The CDR3 region has the DNA TGTGCCAGCAGCGCCGGGGGGGCGGGGCTTACTGAGCAGTTCTTC.

The V gene is TRBV9, the J gene TRBJ1-3, with 8 bases fitting TRBD1. This CDR3 is built from 18 residues. V trimming: 0 bases; J trimming: 1 base; junction bases outside the gene matches: 9. Germline CDR1 SGDLS, CDR2 YYNGEE. In nucleotides, the CDR3 is TGTGCCAGCAGCGTAGCTCTGACAGGGGCCTATTCTGGAAACACCATATATTTT. The encoded protein is CASSVALTGAYSGNTIYF.

The count of this clone is one. The CDR3 DNA follows: TGTGCCAGCAGCTTAGACAGGGGTTCAGATACGCAGTATTTT. It codes for CASSLDRGSDTQYF. The chain combines TRBV7-6 with TRBJ2-3, with 7 bases matching TRBD1. Germline lookup yields CDR1 SGHVS and CDR2 FNYEAQ. The CDR3 has 14 amino acids. The ends lost 1 base at V and 4 bases at J; junction bases unmatched: 2.

The V gene is TRBV7-9, the J gene TRBJ2-5; D remains unclear. The CDR3 covers 12 residues. Per the germline V gene, CDR1 is SEHNR and CDR2 is FQNEAQ (reference sequence). The V and J ends lost 5 bases and 2 bases respectively, with 6 bases between them. CDR3 in amino acids: CASSPAQETQYF. CDR3 nucleotides: TGTGCCAGCAGCCCGGCACAAGAGACCCAGTACTTC.

The J gene is TRBJ2-6, the V gene TRBV13, with D unclear. The germline V and J ends were trimmed by 1 base and 0 bases, with 4 bases remaining between them. The V gene's germline CDR1 is PRHDT and CDR2 FYEKMQ (reference sequence). The CDR3 has 15 amino acids. DNA for the CDR3: TGTGCCAGCAGCTTAGTTATCTCTGGGGCCAACGTCCTGACTTTC. It specifies CASSLVISGANVLTF.

This clone was seen once. This chain joins TRBV5-5 and TRBJ1-2, with TRBD1 as a possible D gene (6 bases). V shed 3 bases and J shed 5 bases, with 11 bases lying between them. The CDR3 contains 13 residues. CDR1 is SGHKS and CDR2 is YYEKEE in the germline V gene (reference sequence). The CDR3: CASSYGGGYGYTF. CDR3 nucleotide sequence: TGTGCCAGCAGCTATGGAGGGGGATATGGCTACACCTTC.

The chain employs TRBV28 and TRBJ2-3; 9 nucleotides align to TRBD2. In germline, CDR1 is MDHEN, CDR2 SYDVKM. Germline trimming cut 4 bases from V and 8 bases from J; bases unmatched to any gene: 10. The CDR3 is 15 residues long. The CDR3 is CASSSTSSGAITQYF. In nucleotides, the CDR3 is TGTGCCAGCAGTTCTACCTCTAGCGGGGCTATTACGCAGTATTTT.

This clone came up once. The chain uses TRBV7-9 and TRBJ2-2, with 9 bases identical to TRBD2. The CDR3 is made up of 13 amino acids. Trimming removed 8 bases from V and 7 bases from J; junction bases left unmatched: 5. Germline lookup yields CDR1 SEHNR and CDR2 FQNEAQ (reference sequence). CDR3 protein: CASELAGVGELFF. CDR3 DNA: TGTGCCAGCGAGTTAGCGGGAGTCGGGGAGCTGTTTTTT.